This TCR beta chain emerged from a study of blood T cell repertoires in COVID-19 (dated by TCRdb to 2019 to 2021). Looking at the study overall: Samples covering the acute and convalescent phases of COVID-19 were provided by collaborators in the United States, Italy and Spain. The prospective study material was composed of cDNA or gDNA derived from T cells, B-cell-depleted T cells, or PBMCs. The dataset comprised deeply sampled blood TCRbeta repertoires from subjects exposed to, actively infected with, or recovered from COVID-19. The repertoires were released in a freely available public database intended as a resource for research on the immune response to SARS-CoV-2. The samples were drawn from the first 160 participants of the ongoing ImmuneRACE study and from 1,254 subjects provided by 6 global collaborators. The sample metadata nearly always contained a de-identified subject ID, COVID-19 status, age in years and sex. Where available, HLA class I and class II types were taken from metadata supplied by the sample provider and were not determined by assay-based typing.

Per the germline V gene, MRHNA is the CDR1 and SNTAGT is the CDR2. From cysteine to phenylalanine, the CDR3 is 16 amino acids long. CDR3 DNA only is kept here, 48 bases in frame from base 1. Trimming takes 0 bases from V and 4 bases from J, and the germline ends sit 15 bases apart. What the study reported, not specific to this receptor: The amount of clinical and demographic metadata varied by source and participant and was provided uncurated.

TCRbeta CDR3 regions were amplified from genomic DNA by means of the immunoSEQ Assay, a bias-controlled multiplex PCR. Concerning the study's data processing: Within the assay, amplification of reference gene primers was used to estimate how many nucleated cells each sample contained. To quantify the absolute abundance of each unique TCRbeta CDR3 rearrangement, sequence reads were collapsed and filtered. Productive Simpson clonality was computed per sample as the square root of Simpson's diversity index over productive rearrangements. In TCRdb, the immuneACCESS table is reduced to in-frame sequences with V and J assigned. These tables do not hold every clone; where another copy was compared, an unresolved V gene accounts for under half, and the others remain unexplained. Clonal size and the V and J genes are those of that table, whereas D and trimming came from the DNA. The table for this sample lists 270,000 or so clones; less than 90% of them were counted only once. The ten largest clones take up roughly 12% of the sample.

Details on this clone: Its recognized antigen is unknown. No much larger clonotype is one base removed from it; base qualities were not supplied.

One collaborating source in Seattle enrolled patients while the patients were actively infected and followed the patients over time throughout the course of disease. The collaborating institutions used their own protocols to collect whole blood in K2EDTA tubes. For TCRbeta analysis, collaborator samples were shipped as frozen whole blood, as isolated PBMCs, or as DNA extracted from either sample type. This clonotype originated in a woman in her 30s with COVID-19, enrolled during active disease. This sequence uses TRBV6-4 and TRBJ1-2; a tentative D call is TRBD1 (5 bases match). Sequencing was carried out using peripheral blood. The CDR3 sequence is CASSDSGQPGGYGYTF. In nucleotides, the sequence is TGTGCCAGCAGTGACTCGGGGCAGCCGGGGGGCTATGGCTACACCTTC.